This TCR beta chain was sequenced for a study of early stage breast cancer tumors. TCRdb's table, derived via immunoSEQ multiplex PCR, lists solely in-frame clones and lacks some. Among tens of thousands of clones, more than 70% were seen once, and the ten largest hold around 3.4%. The germline V and J ends were trimmed by 4 bases and 2 bases, with 11 bases remaining between them. Germline loops: CDR1 LNHDA, CDR2 SQIVND (reference sequence). The CDR3 loop spans 14 amino acids. The chain employs TRBV19 and TRBJ2-5; D gene ambiguous. This clonotype originated in a person aged 35-50 years with breast cancer. Sequences were obtained from blood. Written as DNA, the CDR3 is TGTGCCAGTAGTACCACACAATCTCAAGAGACCCAGTACTTC. Translating gives CASSTTQSQETQYF.